One TCR beta chain is described in this entry. The data are from a study of shared clonotypes between healthy human individuals. On the study more broadly: The study drew on two women and a few men aged 18 to 49 as donors.

Running of the assay took place at deep level. The assay was immunoSEQ multiplex PCR, and TCRdb's table has in-frame clones only and misses some. The table shows some 1,100,000 clones, with around 82% occurring only once. The germline V gene encodes CDR1 LNHNV and CDR2 YYDKDF (reference sequence). The V gene lost 3 bases and the J gene lost 7 bases, with 6 bases spanning the gap. The CDR3 totals 12 residues. Among the donors, all were Caucasian adults who lived in Nashville, Tennessee. The sequencing input was memory CD4+ T cells from PBMCs. Documented subset: CD45RA-negative fraction. The sequence was obtained from a young man in good health. Some clones in this sample may be carry-over from other donors' samples. The J gene is TRBJ2-2, the V gene TRBV15; D is unresolved. CDR3 amino acids: CATSSSRGELFF. The CDR3 DNA is TGTGCCACCAGCAGTTCCCGCGGGGAGCTGTTTTTT.